This record concerns one T cell receptor beta chain sequence. Antigen specificity is unknown. Profiled with immunoSEQ multiplex PCR; TCRdb holds only in-frame clones, not every one. The repertoire holds some 110,000 clones, with roughly nine tenths as singletons. The entry originates in a study of PD-1 blockade in classical Hodgkin lymphoma. Study-level findings and limits: Healthy donors reportedly exceeded newly diagnosed patients in baseline TCR diversity. Complete responders possessed baseline diversity comparable to newly diagnosed patients. Those patients who began receiving nivolumab less than 1 year after ASCT had lower diversity, and they were excluded.

Noted time point: cycle 4 day 1 (C4D1), after 5 to 7 weeks of nivolumab. Autologous stem cell transplantation was followed by relapse in every patient, and brentuximab vedotin exposure varied. Responses achieved at best were complete response, partial response or progressive disease. CDR3 length: 15 amino acids. Trimming took 0 bases from V and 8 from J, leaving 14 bases between them. CDR1 SGHDN and CDR2 FVKESK come from the germline V gene. The sequence came from a human donor with classical Hodgkin lymphoma. The chain is built from TRBV14 and TRBJ1-3, with D unclear. The sequenced sample was peripheral blood mononuclear cells (PBMCs), obtained before the fourth cycle of nivolumab. CDR3 amino acids: CASSQDIRRWDTIYF. Written as DNA, the CDR3 is TGTGCCAGCAGCCAAGACATTCGGAGGTGGGACACCATATATTTT.